This T cell receptor (beta chain) was captured in a study of cytomegalovirus exposure and HLA in healthy donors (dated by TCRdb to about 2017). With respect to the entire study: In an earlier analysis of roughly 500 of the donors, approximately 300 Gb of sequence data and 117 million unique TCR beta sequences from about 180 million T cells were reported. A handful of DR-DQ haplotypes were treated as single units for association and clustering because of strong linkage in the cohort. The study used immunosequencing to profile the T cell repertoires of several hundred subjects and linked those repertoires to cytomegalovirus serostatus. Donor age, sex, ethnicity and CMV serostatus were compiled together with the repertoire data. An early release that covered about 600 HLA-typed donors contained 250 to 350 gigabases of sequencing data and some 87 million unique TCR sequences. Among around 400 genotyped donors of the cohort, an average of roughly 230,000 unique TCR beta nucleotide sequences was sequenced per donor, of which 15% to 20% were non-productive. Among the roughly 390 genotyped donors, around 79% belonged to the genetic ancestry cluster associated with self-reported Caucasian donors. In a later analysis, previously published TCR beta repertoires from 666 donors were re-analyzed and high-resolution HLA genotyping was added so that TCR occurrence patterns could be studied. All discovery cohort repertoires had been generated on a single sequencing platform. Genome-wide SNP genotypes for about 55% of the 666 donors were used in a later genetic analysis, which treated that subset as a discovery cohort. Along with the approximately 600-subject first cohort, a separate validation cohort of approximately 110 different subjects was used. In the later analysis, no new phenotypic data were used to find candidate immune exposures; instead, reliance was placed on TCR beta sequences and their occurrence across donors. The study aimed to test whether cataloging public T cell receptors could reveal signatures of past pathogen exposure. An earlier analysis of some 600 of the donors applied high-throughput TCR beta sequencing to assess whether each TCR beta V gene segment acted as functional or pseudogenic. The number of donors typed differed by locus, with roughly 629-640 for A, B, C, DRB1 and DQB1, 522 for DQA1, 600 to 610 for DPA1, and approximately 470 for DPB1. The study combined high-throughput TCR immunosequencing, statistical association of individual TCRs with disease status, and machine learning to predict cytomegalovirus infection status. Class I and class II HLA loci were covered by the typing at four-digit resolution. Broad study findings and their caveats: A cluster of highly shared sequence variants was judged likely to represent a technical artifact of the sequencing pipeline. In an earlier analysis of about 600 of the donors, most TCR beta V segments appeared in productive rearrangements about 87% or about 30% of the time, broadly matching IMGT annotations. The only immune exposure information available for the cohort was CMV serostatus. The presence/absence analyses assumed that sequencing depth was roughly uniform across donors, and that assumption may not be true. Most CMV-associated TCR beta chains appeared to be HLA-restricted in a later analysis, and the HLA associations seemed to be driven largely by CMV exposure. Across donors, most TCR sequences were observed very rarely, whereas some public TCRs were present in many individuals. A further reported finding was that TCR beta sequences accurately predicted the HLA-A and HLA-B alleles for most subjects in the first cohort. The classifier was reported to diagnose cytomegalovirus status with high specificity and sensitivity in both the original and validation cohorts. Because HLA typing was missing for some donors at each locus, association tests included only the typed subset. A total of 150 or so TCR beta chains were listed by the study as associated with cytomegalovirus. In a later analysis, several top co-occurrence clusters were reported to appear linked to parvovirus B19, influenza, CMV and Epstein-Barr virus. V-gene and J-gene trimming of TCR beta chains was associated with a missense DCLRE1C variant in a later genetic analysis, and the association was replicated in an independent cohort. Compared with equally common non-associated chains, HLA-associated TCR beta chains in a later analysis were more clonally expanded and had lower generation probabilities. In this cohort, only TCR beta chains were sequenced, and detectable features were limited by the absence of alpha or paired-chain data. A later analysis associated about 17,000 TCR beta sequences with specific HLA alleles at a false discovery rate of 0.05. Linkage disequilibrium might explain the correlated functional status among segregating V segments, but an unknown experimental factor could not be ruled out. According to a later genetic analysis, donors in an Asian-associated ancestry cluster had fewer N-insertions in productive TCRs than the approximately 630-donor mean. In vitro tests confirmed that a few of the cytomegalovirus-associated TCR beta chains recognize cytomegalovirus antigens. In a later analysis, TCR association rates were found to vary across HLA loci, with the most associated TCRs seen for DRB1 alleles and the fewest for HLA-C alleles. It was suggested by the authors that the approach could potentially be generalized to other disease states and immunological phenotypes. Strong co-occurrence of HLA alleles, especially DR and DQ, made assigning TCR associations to individual alleles difficult. The earlier analysis of nearly 600 of the donors excluded some 15 rarely observed V segments, including chromosome 9 orphons, because counts were too low. Because the 87-base-pair reads could not distinguish some IMGT-functional V segments, including TRBV6-2 and TRBV6-3, those segments were excluded.

In the case of this clone: Its antigen has not been determined. Base qualities are not recorded, but no much larger clone differs from it by a single base.

In total, 630 or so healthy bone marrow donors made up the cohort. Cohort members were all nominally healthy when sampled, although unrecorded immune exposures were likely present. The donor tested CMV seropositive, placing the donor among the 250 to 350 seropositive members of the cohort. A peripheral blood sample was collected from each donor, and TCR beta sequencing was performed on peripheral blood mononuclear cells. The Qiagen DNeasy Blood Extraction Kit was used to extract genomic DNA from the blood cell samples. CDR1 and CDR2 are read off the germline V gene (reference sequence) as LNHNV and YYDKDF. The trim is 5 bases for V and 6 bases for J, with a gap of 10 bases between the germline ends. The CDR3 spans 12 residues, from the cysteine through the phenylalanine. Only the CDR3 part of the read is kept: 36 bases, read in frame from the first base. The library was prepared using the immunoSEQ multiplex PCR assay. For the multiplex PCR, a mixture combining 60 forward primers for TCR Vbeta segments and 13 reverse primers for TCR Jbeta segments was used. Amplification of the CDR3 region of rearranged TCR beta genes was performed with a multiplex PCR assay on genomic DNA. Amplified TCR beta libraries were sequenced as 87-base-pair reads on the Illumina HiSeq System. As for the authors' bioinformatics: A later analysis tallied roughly 80 million unique TCR beta chains across the 650 to 750 repertoires, and about 12 million of those chains were shared by two or more donors. Raw reads were error-corrected and collapsed into unique sequences with a nearest-neighbor algorithm that merged closely related sequences to remove PCR and sequencing errors. Alignment of CDR3 sequences to IMGT reference sequences was used to assign V, D and J gene segments. For a sequence to be retained, at least a six-nucleotide match to both a V gene segment and a J gene segment was required. Rearrangements were called productive when the CDR3 lacked stop codons and stayed in frame with V and J; all others were non-productive. CDR3 was defined according to IMGT convention as the region running from the second conserved V-encoded cysteine to the conserved J-encoded phenylalanine. In an earlier analysis of more than 550 of the donors, sequences lacking an unambiguous match to a single V gene segment were excluded. In an earlier analysis of roughly 600 of the donors, a V segment was called functional when productive rearrangements were above 56.7%, and segregating when the standard deviation between donors exceeded 5%. A statistical classification framework was built for diagnosing cytomegalovirus status from the catalog of TCR beta chain sequences. In a later analysis, TCR nucleotide sequences were compared against IMGT/GENE-DB human TR gene sequences so that V and J genes could be assigned. In a later analysis, CDR3 sequences and most-parsimonious VDJ recombination scenarios were assigned using the TCRdist pipeline. A later analysis defined each TCR beta chain by its CDR3 amino acid sequence plus V-gene family, and excluded reads lacking a unique V-gene family. As a way to deal with suspected cross-contamination and a sequencing artifact, a later analysis dropped approximately 590 nucleotide sequences that were highly shared and had low generation probability. For each public chain, a later analysis derived a clonal expansion index from normalized ranks of inferred template counts within each repertoire. A later analysis computed generation probabilities with a VDJ recombination model fitted to out-of-frame rearrangements, and checked the results against IGoR. In a later analysis, TCR-TCR, TCR-HLA and TCR-CMV co-occurrence was scored with hypergeometric tests, and a repertoire-size bias correction was applied to TCR pairs. A later analysis estimated false discovery rates by permuting HLA or CMV assignments 20 times. In a later analysis, co-occurring TCRs were grouped using DBSCAN, with TCRdist sequence similarity added in when clustering inside HLA-allele-positive subsets. For co-occurrence clustering, repertoires with fewer than 30,000 or more than 120,000 public chains were excluded, along with about five repertoires with anomalous nucleotide sharing. TCRdb carries this immuneACCESS record with in-frame sequences only. Its versions omit some clonotypes, under half of them owing to an unresolved V gene in the studies checked, with the rest unexplained. V, J and clone size are those of that table, while D and trimming were read from the DNA. The sample table shows approximately 120,000 clones, and roughly 80% are seen once. The ten largest account for 3.5% to 4% of the sample.

The sequenced material came from PBMCs. This receptor chain uses TRBV15 and TRBJ1-2, and perhaps TRBD1 as D gene, on 5 matching bases. This receptor was obtained from a man between 18 and 29 years old in good health and CMV-seropositive. CDR3 sequence: CATSSRVDGYTF. In nucleotides, the sequence is TGTGCCACCAGCTCCAGGGTGGATGGCTACACCTTC. Reference TRBV15 and TRBJ1-2 proteins supply the regions before and after the CDR3; the full variable domain is: DAMVIQNPRYQVTQFGKPVTLSCSQTLNHNVMYWYQQKSSQAPKLLFHYYDKDFNNEADTPDNFQSRRPNTSFCFLDIRSPGLGDTAMYLCATSSRVDGYTFGSGTRLTVV.